One and the same sample provided the 17 T cell receptor beta chains below, sequenced in a study. MiXCR was run by TCRdb on the 5' RACE reads, yielding one entry per CDR3 protein. The sample has tens of thousands of distinct CDR3 sequences, over 25% seen once. Sequenced: tumor-infiltrating memory CD4+ T cells sorted from the breast tumor. As for subset: memory CD4+ T cells, CD4+CD45RO+CD25-. These receptors came from a female donor with breast cancer.

J is TRBJ2-7 and V is TRBV2; no definite D call. Germline loops: CDR1 SNHLY, CDR2 FYNNEI. V gave up 2 bases and J gave up 3 bases, with 26 bases separating them. The CDR3 totals 19 residues. Written as DNA, the CDR3 is TGTGCCAGCAGTGAAAGAACCCGCTTAAGAGGCACTGCGGACTACGAGCAGTACTTC. Its protein is CASSERTRLRGTADYEQYF. Looking up the rest from reference TRBV2 and TRBJ2-7 gives the full variable domain: EPEVTQTPSHQVTQMGQEVILRCVPISNHLYFYWYRQILGQKVEFLVSFYNNEISEKSEIFDDQFSVERPDGSNFTLKIRSTKLEDSAMYFCASSERTRLRGTADYEQYFGPGTRLTVT.

This clonotype was seen only a few times. J is TRBJ2-5 and V is TRBV7-9, with 10 bases aligning to TRBD2. CDR1 SEHNR and CDR2 FQNEAQ come from the germline V gene (reference sequence). The CDR3 covers 16 residues. With V trimmed by 4 bases and J by 4 bases, 9 bases remained unmatched. The CDR3 DNA follows: TGTGCCAGCAGCTGGAAGCGGGGGGGCGGAGGAGAGACCCAGTACTTC. It is translated as CASSWKRGGGGETQYF.

For this clonotype: An end of the junction differs from the germline gene, which may be a read error. The chain employs TRBV14 and TRBJ2-3, with 12 bases aligning to TRBD2. The CDR3 is 16 amino acids. CDR1 is SGHDN and CDR2 is FVKESK in the germline V gene. CDR3 sequence: CASSARLAGAGDTRYF. CDR3 DNA sequence: TGTGCCAGCAGCGCCCGACTAGCGGGAGCTGGAGATACGCGGTATTTT.

The V and J genes are TRBV10-3 and TRBJ2-1; 8 bases agree with TRBD2. In germline, CDR1 is ENHRY, CDR2 SYGVKD. The CDR3 length is 15 residues. The V segment lost 4 bases and the J segment 4 bases; nucleotides outside the gene matches: 6. The CDR3 protein is CAISGGRGGYNEQFF. CDR3 DNA sequence: TGTGCCATCAGTGGGGGACGGGGGGGTTACAATGAGCAGTTCTTC.

This clonotype was seen a few times. The V call is TRBV7-9, the J call TRBJ2-1, with no clear D. This CDR3 spans 15 amino acids. The germline CDR1 and CDR2 sequences are SEHNR and FQNEAQ (reference sequence). With 6 bases removed from V and 0 bases from J, the gap between germline ends came to 12 bases. The CDR3 loop is CASSQVASSYNEQFF. The CDR3 coding sequence is TGTGCCAGCAGTCAAGTCGCGAGCTCCTACAATGAGCAGTTCTTC.

This clonotype showed up just a few times. This rearrangement joins TRBV10-2 to TRBJ1-1, with D possibly being TRBD1 (5 bases). The germline V gene has CDR1 WSHSY and CDR2 SAAADI. The CDR3 spans 13 residues. Trimming shortened V by 6 bases and J by 3 bases, and 11 bases separated the two germline ends. The CDR3 protein is CASRDSGDTEAFF. The CDR3 region has the DNA TGCGCCAGCAGGGATTCGGGGGACACTGAAGCTTTCTTT.

The CDR3 protein is CASSQAQSDTQYF. CDR3 nucleotides: TGCGCCAGCAGCCAAGCTCAATCAGATACGCAGTATTTT. The chain carries TRBV4-1 and TRBJ2-3; D is uncertain. The V end lost 1 base, the J end lost 4 bases, and 6 bases lay between the germline ends. The CDR3 totals 13 residues. CDR1 and CDR2 from the germline V gene are MGHRA and YSYEKL.

This clonotype was detected a few times. J is TRBJ1-5 and V is TRBV7-9, with TRBD1 as a possible D gene (6 bases). The CDR3 extends over 13 amino acids. Germline lookup yields CDR1 SEHNR and CDR2 FQNEAQ (reference sequence). V was pared by 4 bases and J by 7 bases, with 11 bases between. This CDR3 reads CASSSDSSQPQHF. In DNA form, the CDR3 reads TGTGCCAGCAGCTCGGACAGCAGCCAGCCCCAGCATTTT. The full variable domain, with the rest looked up from reference TRBV7-9 and TRBJ1-5, is DTGVSQNPRHKITKRGQNVTFRCDPISEHNRLYWYRQTLGQGPEFLTYFQNEAQLEKSRLLSDRFSAERPKGSFSTLEIQRTEQGDSAMYLCASSSDSSQPQHFGDGTRLSIL.

This clonotype was found a few times. A junction end diverges from the germline sequence, so it may reflect a read error. V and J are TRBV12-3 or TRBV12-4 and TRBJ2-3; D is uncertain. The CDR3 sequence is 14 residues long. The CDR3 here is CTSSLPPATDTQYF. The CDR3 DNA reads as TGTACCAGCAGTTTGCCGCCCGCCACAGATACGCAGTATTTT.

Here the CDR3 reads CASSHLSGQREQFF. Written as DNA, the CDR3 is TGTGCCAGCAGCCACCTTAGCGGGCAGAGGGAGCAGTTCTTC. V is TRBV4-2 and J is TRBJ2-1; 7 positions match TRBD2. CDR3 length: 14 amino acids. V lost 3 bases, J lost 10 bases, and 9 bases stayed unmatched. Germline CDR1 is LGHNA and CDR2 is YNFKEQ.

This clonotype was recorded at least ten times. V gene TRBV20-1 combines with J gene TRBJ2-2, with D perhaps matching TRBD1 (5 bases). Between the trimmed V and J ends, which lost 4 bases and 10 bases, there was a span of 13 bases. The germline CDR1 and CDR2 sequences are DFQATT and SNEGSKA (reference sequence). The CDR3 has 12 residues. The CDR3 DNA follows: TGCAGTGCTACAGGGTTCGGCGAGGAGCTGTTTTTT. Its translation is CSATGFGEELFF.

This clonotype has a handful of counts. A junction boundary mismatches the germline segment, possibly from a read error. The chain is built from TRBV7-2 and TRBJ1-2; 7 bases are a match to TRBD1. CDR3 length: 13 residues. Germline V gene sequence: CDR1 SGHTA, CDR2 FQGNSA. The CDR3 is CASSPNPRQGESF. The CDR3 bases are TGTGCCAGCAGCCCAAACCCTAGACAGGGTGAAAGCTTC.

The chain combines TRBV20-1 with TRBJ1-1, with D possibly being TRBD1 (6 bases). CDR3 length equals 12 residues. Germline V gives CDR1 DFQATT, CDR2 SNEGSKA (reference sequence). V was clipped by 0 bases and J by 8 bases, with 10 bases between them. CDR3 coding DNA: TGCAGTGCTAGAGATGACGGGACAGAAGCTTTCTTT. This gives the protein CSARDDGTEAFF.

V gene TRBV27 combines with J gene TRBJ1-2; possible D gene TRBD1, 6 bases. Trimming cost V 6 bases and J 6 bases, with 17 bases left between them. CDR3 length: 14 amino acids. The germline V gene has CDR1 MNHEY and CDR2 SMNVEV (reference sequence). DNA of the CDR3: TGTGCCAGCAGCGGGAGGGACACCTACCATGGCTACACCTTC. This codes for CASSGRDTYHGYTF.

The chain has TRBV5-5 and TRBJ2-1, with D tentatively TRBD2 (5 bases). The CDR3 loop spans 15 amino acids. Per germline, CDR1 SGHKS and CDR2 YYEKEE (reference sequence). Trimming pared 7 bases from V and 5 bases from J, leaving 19 bases between. CDR3: CASRFGESLNNEQFF. The DNA of the CDR3 is TGTGCCAGCCGATTCGGGGAGTCGTTAAACAATGAGCAGTTCTTC.

The chain is built from TRBV5-6 and TRBJ2-2, with D maybe TRBD2 (5 bases). The germline CDR1 and CDR2 sequences are SGHDT and YYEEEE. V shed 2 bases and J shed 7 bases, with 6 bases lying between them. The CDR3 is 12 residues long. The CDR3 loop is CASSFGDGELFF. The CDR3 DNA follows: TGTGCCAGCAGCTTCGGGGACGGGGAGCTGTTTTTT.

Only a few counts were recorded for this clonotype. This chain uses TRBV29-1 with TRBJ2-7, with no clear D. Trimming pared 4 bases from V and 3 bases from J, leaving 13 bases between. The V gene's germline CDR1 is SQVTM and CDR2 ANQGSEA. The CDR3 loop spans 13 amino acids. The CDR3, as DNA: TGCAGCGTTGCCCACGGGCAGGACTACGAGCAGTACTTC. This codes for CSVAHGQDYEQYF.